The rows below give T cell receptor beta chains drawn from one sample of a study of blood T cells in healthy people across ages. Via MiXCR, TCRdb re-called the 5' RACE reads, giving one row per CDR3 protein. Altogether 1.5 million to 2 million distinct CDR3 sequences are present, almost 35% being singletons, with the ten largest covering 11%. The sample taken for sequencing was blood. The receptors come from a woman aged 25 to 39 in good health. The CDR3 runs from the conserved cysteine through the conserved F or W. Each record gives: V gene, J gene, CDR3 length, CDR3 protein.

TRBV18	TRBJ2-7	12	CASSPLGYEQYF
TRBV7-6	TRBJ2-3	14	CASSLTDRTDTQYF
TRBV20-1	TRBJ1-1	14	CSARPTGRNTEAFF
TRBV20-1	TRBJ1-4	13	CSGLSRVNEKLFF
TRBV9	TRBJ2-1	13	CASNTPAGGEKFF
TRBV29-1	TRBJ1-2	12	CSVQNSLGGYTF
TRBV18	TRBJ2-2	17	CASSPLAGDLNTGELFF
TRBV7-9	TRBJ1-2	17	CASSPRRGTRGGYGYTF
TRBV5-1	TRBJ2-3	15	CASKLGTGGTDTQYF
TRBV21-1	TRBJ2-7	15	CASSSRTELDYEQYF
TRBV2	.	13	CASTPGLRNEQYF
TRBV4-1	TRBJ1-2	19	CASSQDTAGTGTGPFPYTF
TRBV28	TRBJ2-7	16	CASSPLVASESYEQYF
TRBV29-1	TRBJ2-3	13	CSVPLRGRDTQYF
TRBV2	TRBJ1-1	13	CASTEGAGPRAFF
TRBV7-6	TRBJ2-7	14	CASSKADWGDEQYF
TRBV12-3/TRBV12-4	TRBJ2-3	12	CASRRTSHTQYF
TRBV20-1	TRBJ2-1	15	CSATVWTSGYNEQFF
TRBV9	TRBJ2-3	16	CASSVGYREGADTQYF
TRBV29-1	TRBJ2-5	14	CSVEGVVGQETQYF
TRBV27	TRBJ1-5	16	CASSLIYGTAHQPQHF
TRBV29-1	TRBJ2-1	14	CSVVRTSGRYEQFF
TRBV19	TRBJ1-1	14	CASSIGRKNTEAFF
TRBV28	TRBJ2-7	15	CASRSRALSNYEQYF
TRBV27	TRBJ2-7	15	CASSLGISGSYEQYF
TRBV4-1	TRBJ2-7	14	CASSRTIREDEQYF
TRBV20-1	TRBJ2-3	14	CSARSGSGTDTQYF
TRBV3-1	.	15	CASSQALAIQETQYF
TRBV7-8	TRBJ1-1	14	CASSLEAGYTEAFF
TRBV7-2	TRBJ1-1	12	CAQGEGYTEAFF
TRBV20-1	TRBJ2-5	14	CSARSQGGKETQYF
TRBV6-2/TRBV6-3	TRBJ2-7	15	CASSLSRGGQYEQYF
TRBV3-1	TRBJ2-7	15	CASSQVRTNSHEQYF
TRBV6-1	TRBJ1-4	14	CASMRNRDPEKLFF
TRBV4-1	TRBJ2-7	15	CASGTGTTLSEEQYF
TRBV5-1	TRBJ1-5	15	CASSTGGEHNQPQHF
TRBV7-9	TRBJ1-1	17	CASSQLSPGTGDTEAFF
TRBV3-1	TRBJ2-3	18	CASSQRGLAGGLTDTQYF
TRBV9	TRBJ1-6	16	CASSPSQRMVNSPLHF
TRBV20-1	TRBJ1-5	16	CSASRGGGSSNQPQHF
TRBV7-3	TRBJ2-2	13	CASSSGDTGELFF
TRBV15	TRBJ1-4	15	CATSRDATGGEKLFF
TRBV7-2	TRBJ1-5	12	CASSLDLQSRHF
TRBV5-1	TRBJ2-7	17	CASSGTSGGSRHREQYF
TRBV12-3/TRBV12-4	TRBJ2-1	15	CASSLTREFYNEQFF
TRBV20-1	TRBJ2-7	13	CSARIQTSYEQYF
TRBV12-3/TRBV12-4	TRBJ2-1	15	CASSEREGHHNEQFF
TRBV20-1	TRBJ1-1	16	CSARDQRGGKNTEAFF
TRBV11-2	TRBJ2-2	15	CASSPGQTPTGELFF
TRBV4-1	TRBJ1-6	16	CASSQGHSAYNSPLHF
TRBV11-2	TRBJ2-5	16	CASSSQTGWAQETQYF
TRBV2	TRBJ2-1	14	CASNEQGPDNEQFF
TRBV4-1	TRBJ1-4	17	CASSRYPAGQPNEKLFF
TRBV4-1	TRBJ2-1	16	CASSQVAWSSYNEQFF